This TCR beta chain was found in a study of blood T cell repertoires in COVID-19. The method was immunoSEQ multiplex PCR; TCRdb's version includes in-frame clones alone and lacks a portion of them. The sample includes around 96,000 clones, over 90% of them seen just once. V was shortened by 7 bases and J by 4 bases, with 13 bases between the two germline ends. The CDR3 has 13 amino acids. Sequenced sample: peripheral blood. This TCR was sampled from a human donor with active COVID-19. The donor label of this sample is uncertain. The chain is built from TRBV12-3 or TRBV12-4 and TRBJ1-1; a weak D match, TRBD1 (5 bases). The DNA of the CDR3 is TGTGCCAGCACTATTGGGGGGGGCACTGAAGCTTTCTTT. Its protein product is CASTIGGGTEAFF.